The TCR beta chain under discussion was sequenced for a study of T cell responses to AZD1222 COVID-19 vaccine. As to this clone: What it binds is unknown. Different DNA sequences within this sample yield the same CDR3.

Profiled with immunoSEQ multiplex PCR; TCRdb holds only in-frame clones, not every one. The sample has about 94,000 clones; approximately 91% are singletons. Whole-study findings and limits: White British donors predominated, females outnumbered males, and clonal diversity was possibly underestimated. Spike-spanning, vaccine-associated CD4 TCRs were dominant at 160-218 and 743-854. Recipients of AZD1222 seropositive at baseline numbered only 5 or 6. Breadth and depth of Spike-specific TCRs rose after two AZD1222 doses.

This CDR3 spans 15 amino acids. Per germline, CDR1 SGHRS and CDR2 YFSETQ. The ends were cut back, 0 bases at V and 6 bases at J, with 10 bases in the middle. This clonotype was sampled from an adult in good health. The input for sequencing was peripheral blood, taken on day 0 of AZD1222 vaccination. This chain connects TRBV5-1 to TRBJ1-6, with D tentatively TRBD1 (5 bases). This CDR3 reads CASSLEGRTNSPLHF. In DNA form, the CDR3 reads TGCGCCAGCAGCTTGGAGGGACGGACTAATTCACCCCTCCACTTT.